This is a list of T cell receptor beta chains from one sample in a study of monozygotic twins with cystic fibrosis. The method was immunoSEQ multiplex PCR; TCRdb's version includes in-frame clones alone and lacks a portion of them. The table records tens of thousands of clones, around 90% of them present only once. The sample was blood. Receptors were obtained from a girl aged 2 to 9 with cystic fibrosis. Both conserved end residues are part of each CDR3. A D gene is named only where the DNA matches it firmly. Clone size is stated in some rows and not others, as once, few, many or a class when expanded.

v_call: TRBV9
d_call: NA
j_call: TRBJ1-1
clone_size: NA
cdr3_nt: TGTGCCAGCAGCCCGGGCCGTGGGGCTTTCTTT
cdr3_aa: CASSPGRGAFF

v_call: TRBV6-5
d_call: TRBD1
j_call: TRBJ1-5
clone_size: NA
cdr3_nt: TGTGCCAGCAGTTACTCGACAGGGGACGGACAGCCCCAGCATTTT
cdr3_aa: CASSYSTGDGQPQHF

v_call: TRBV5-4
d_call: TRBD1
j_call: TRBJ1-1
clone_size: NA
cdr3_nt: TGTGCCAGCAGCGACCGACAGGGGGCTCGGGGTACTGAAGCTTTCTTT
cdr3_aa: CASSDRQGARGTEAFF

v_call: TRBV30
d_call: NA
j_call: TRBJ1-1
clone_size: NA
cdr3_nt: TGTGCCTGGAGTTATTCAATCGGGGGCATGGGCTCTAAAGCTTTCTTT
cdr3_aa: CAWSYSIGGMGSKAFF

v_call: TRBV30
d_call: NA
j_call: TRBJ2-1
clone_size: few
cdr3_nt: TGTGCCTGGAGCCCCCAGGCCCATAATGAGCAGTTCTTC
cdr3_aa: CAWSPQAHNEQFF

v_call: TRBV6-1
d_call: TRBD1
j_call: TRBJ2-3
clone_size: NA
cdr3_nt: TGTGCCAGCAGGGTGGACAGGGATACGCAGTATTTT
cdr3_aa: CASRVDRDTQYF

v_call: TRBV14
d_call: NA
j_call: TRBJ1-2
clone_size: NA
cdr3_nt: TGTGCCAGCAGCCCTGAGAGTTGGAGGGAAAACTATGGCTACACCTTC
cdr3_aa: CASSPESWRENYGYTF

v_call: TRBV10-2
d_call: TRBD2
j_call: TRBJ2-3
clone_size: NA
cdr3_nt: TGCGCCAGCAGAGGTAGCGGGGGGGCCCCAGATACGCAGTATTTT
cdr3_aa: CASRGSGGAPDTQYF

v_call: TRBV7-9
d_call: TRBD1
j_call: TRBJ1-1
clone_size: NA
cdr3_nt: TGTGCCAGCAGCCAAAGACAGGGAAACACTGAAGCTTTCTTT
cdr3_aa: CASSQRQGNTEAFF

v_call: TRBV4-3
d_call: TRBD2
j_call: TRBJ2-1
clone_size: once
cdr3_nt: TGCGCCAGCAGCCAAGAGGGACTAGCTACCTACAATGAGCAGTTCTTC
cdr3_aa: CASSQEGLATYNEQFF

v_call: TRBV28
d_call: TRBD2
j_call: TRBJ2-7
clone_size: NA
cdr3_nt: TGTGCCAGCAGTATGGCGGGGGGGCTTTTGGCCTACGAGCAGTACTTC
cdr3_aa: CASSMAGGLLAYEQYF

v_call: TRBV20-1
d_call: NA
j_call: TRBJ2-7
clone_size: NA
cdr3_nt: TGCAGTGCCCGGGACCCTAACGTGCAGTACTTC
cdr3_aa: CSARDPNVQYF

v_call: TRBV19
d_call: TRBD1
j_call: TRBJ2-7
clone_size: once
cdr3_nt: TGTGCCAGTAGTATTGGTGTAGGGACAGGGGGTTACGAGCAGTACTTC
cdr3_aa: CASSIGVGTGGYEQYF

v_call: TRBV6-5
d_call: TRBD1
j_call: TRBJ2-5
clone_size: NA
cdr3_nt: TGTGCCAGCAGTTACCCCGCCACAGGGGGACAAGAGACCCAGTACTTC
cdr3_aa: CASSYPATGGQETQYF

v_call: TRBV19
d_call: TRBD2
j_call: TRBJ2-1
clone_size: NA
cdr3_nt: TGTGCCGCAGGACTAGCGGGGGCCTATGTGCAGTTCTTC
cdr3_aa: CAAGLAGAYVQFF

v_call: TRBV7-9
d_call: TRBD2
j_call: TRBJ2-3
clone_size: NA
cdr3_nt: TGTGCCAGCAGCTTACGGACTAGCGGGGGACTCCTAGATACGCAGTATTTT
cdr3_aa: CASSLRTSGGLLDTQYF

v_call: TRBV7-2
d_call: NA
j_call: TRBJ2-2
clone_size: once
cdr3_nt: TGTGCCAGCAGCTTCACTGGCGTCACCGGGGAGCTGTTTTTT
cdr3_aa: CASSFTGVTGELFF

v_call: TRBV11-2
d_call: TRBD1
j_call: TRBJ1-2
clone_size: NA
cdr3_nt: TGTGCCAGCAGCTTAGGACAGGGGGCGCGACCCGTCTATGGCTACACCTTC
cdr3_aa: CASSLGQGARPVYGYTF

v_call: TRBV9
d_call: NA
j_call: TRBJ1-1
clone_size: once
cdr3_nt: TGTGCCAGCAGCCCGAGGACGGAGAACACTGAAGCTTTCTTT
cdr3_aa: CASSPRTENTEAFF

v_call: TRBV7-2
d_call: NA
j_call: TRBJ1-2
clone_size: NA
cdr3_nt: TGTGCCAGCAGCCCCCGTACCGGGGGAAACCATGGCTACACCTTC
cdr3_aa: CASSPRTGGNHGYTF

v_call: TRBV29-1
d_call: NA
j_call: TRBJ1-2
clone_size: NA
cdr3_nt: TGCAGCGTTGTTGGCCCTGCGGGCTATGGCTACACCTTC
cdr3_aa: CSVVGPAGYGYTF

v_call: TRBV7-2
d_call: NA
j_call: TRBJ2-5
clone_size: NA
cdr3_nt: TGTGCCAGCAGCTTAAAGAACAGGGTTTGCGAGACCCAGTACTTC
cdr3_aa: CASSLKNRVCETQYF

v_call: TRBV9
d_call: NA
j_call: TRBJ1-1
clone_size: NA
cdr3_nt: TGTGCCAGCAGCGCACGGGGACAGAACACTGAAGCTTTCTTT
cdr3_aa: CASSARGQNTEAFF

v_call: TRBV5-1
d_call: NA
j_call: TRBJ2-7
clone_size: NA
cdr3_nt: TGCGCCAGCAGCTTGGGGGCAGGGGACGGGGAGAAGCAGTACTTC
cdr3_aa: CASSLGAGDGEKQYF

v_call: TRBV7-2
d_call: NA
j_call: TRBJ1-2
clone_size: NA
cdr3_nt: TGTGCCAGCAGCTCTATTAGCCTCCACTATGGCTACACCTTC
cdr3_aa: CASSSISLHYGYTF

v_call: TRBV4-3
d_call: NA
j_call: TRBJ2-7
clone_size: once
cdr3_nt: TGCGCCAGCAGCCAAGAAGGGGTCTACGAGCAGTACTTC
cdr3_aa: CASSQEGVYEQYF

v_call: TRBV5-6
d_call: NA
j_call: TRBJ2-7
clone_size: NA
cdr3_nt: TGTGCCAGCATCGGCCGTAGTAGCTCCTACGAGCAGTACTTC
cdr3_aa: CASIGRSSSYEQYF

v_call: TRBV4-3
d_call: TRBD2
j_call: TRBJ2-2
clone_size: once
cdr3_nt: TGCGCCAGCAGCCCACTCGTAGCGGGGGGGACTAACACCGGGGAGCTGTTTTTT
cdr3_aa: CASSPLVAGGTNTGELFF

v_call: TRBV5-4
d_call: TRBD2
j_call: TRBJ2-3
clone_size: NA
cdr3_nt: TGTGCCAGCAGCTTGGAGTACGGGAGGGGGACAGATACGCAGTATTTT
cdr3_aa: CASSLEYGRGTDTQYF

v_call: TRBV19
d_call: NA
j_call: TRBJ1-2
clone_size: NA
cdr3_nt: TGTGCCAGTAGTATAGACCAGCGGAGCTATGGCTACACCTTC
cdr3_aa: CASSIDQRSYGYTF

v_call: TRBV18
d_call: NA
j_call: TRBJ1-2
clone_size: few
cdr3_nt: TGTGCCAGCTCACCACCGAACGTCCGCTACTATGGCTACACCTTC
cdr3_aa: CASSPPNVRYYGYTF

v_call: TRBV28
d_call: NA
j_call: TRBJ2-5
clone_size: NA
cdr3_nt: TGTGCCAGCAGTAACGACCCTAAAGAGACCCAGTACTTC
cdr3_aa: CASSNDPKETQYF

v_call: TRBV27
d_call: NA
j_call: TRBJ2-7
clone_size: NA
cdr3_nt: TGTGCCAGCAGTTTACAGCGGTTTAACGAGCAGTACTTC
cdr3_aa: CASSLQRFNEQYF

v_call: TRBV19
d_call: TRBD1
j_call: TRBJ1-1
clone_size: NA
cdr3_nt: TGTGCCAGTATGAGGGGACAGGGCGGAACTGAAGCTTTCTTT
cdr3_aa: CASMRGQGGTEAFF

v_call: TRBV2
d_call: NA
j_call: TRBJ2-7
clone_size: NA
cdr3_nt: TGTGCCAGCAGTGGGATGGGGTTCTACGAGCAGTACTTC
cdr3_aa: CASSGMGFYEQYF

v_call: TRBV7-2
d_call: NA
j_call: TRBJ1-2
clone_size: NA
cdr3_nt: TGTGCCAGCAGCCCGGGGGGTAGCTATGGCTACACCTTC
cdr3_aa: CASSPGGSYGYTF

v_call: TRBV18
d_call: NA
j_call: TRBJ2-7
clone_size: NA
cdr3_nt: TGTGCCAGCTCACTTGCGGGGACGGACTTAAACGAGCAGTACTTC
cdr3_aa: CASSLAGTDLNEQYF

v_call: TRBV6-1
d_call: NA
j_call: TRBJ2-2
clone_size: once
cdr3_nt: TGTGCCAGCTGGAGGCGGGGGCCTAACACCGGGGAGCTGTTTTTT
cdr3_aa: CASWRRGPNTGELFF

v_call: TRBV5-1
d_call: NA
j_call: TRBJ1-4
clone_size: NA
cdr3_nt: TGCGCCAGCAGCTTGGGGCAGGGGAAGAATGAAAAACTGTTTTTT
cdr3_aa: CASSLGQGKNEKLFF

v_call: TRBV18
d_call: NA
j_call: TRBJ1-1
clone_size: NA
cdr3_nt: TGTGCCAGCTCACCAGTCGGAGGGTTGAACACTGAAGCTTTCTTT
cdr3_aa: CASSPVGGLNTEAFF

v_call: TRBV30
d_call: NA
j_call: TRBJ1-1
clone_size: NA
cdr3_nt: TGTGCCTGGTATCCAGGGCCTAACACTGAAGCTTTCTTT
cdr3_aa: CAWYPGPNTEAFF

v_call: TRBV29-1
d_call: NA
j_call: TRBJ2-7
clone_size: NA
cdr3_nt: TGCAGCGTTGATGGCGGGGTGAGGTCGGACGAGCAGTACTTC
cdr3_aa: CSVDGGVRSDEQYF